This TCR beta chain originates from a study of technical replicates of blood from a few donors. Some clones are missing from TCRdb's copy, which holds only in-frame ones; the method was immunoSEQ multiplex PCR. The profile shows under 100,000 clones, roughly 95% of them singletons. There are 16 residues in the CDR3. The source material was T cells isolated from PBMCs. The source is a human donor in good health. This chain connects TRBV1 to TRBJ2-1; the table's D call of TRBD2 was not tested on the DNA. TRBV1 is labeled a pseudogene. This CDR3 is CTSSPVAAGDYNEQFF. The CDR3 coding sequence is TGCACCAGCAGCCCCGTAGCGGCAGGAGACTACAATGAGCAGTTCTTC.